This TCR beta chain stems from a study of T cell clones after liver transplantation. Whole-study findings and limits: Donor-reactive sequences fell more than third party-reactive ones, suggesting partial deletion.

As to this clone: The antigen is undetermined.

Here immunoSEQ multiplex PCR was the method, and the copy in TCRdb shows in-frame clones only, minus some. The sample holds tens of thousands of clones, 92% seen once. V lost 1 base and J lost 3, with 15 bases in between. The CDR3 is made up of 16 amino acids. Germline loops: CDR1 LNHDA, CDR2 SQIVND (reference sequence). This receptor was obtained from a human patient who received a liver transplant. Some T cells may have come from the graft donor. Sequenced here: CD4+ T cells from blood, sampled less than 26 months after liver transplant. V usage is TRBV19 and J usage is TRBJ2-5, with a possible D match to TRBD1 (5 bases). The CDR3 DNA sequence: TGTGCCAGTAGTATAGGGGGCAGGATAAAAAAAGAGACCCAGTACTTC. Its translation is CASSIGGRIKKETQYF.